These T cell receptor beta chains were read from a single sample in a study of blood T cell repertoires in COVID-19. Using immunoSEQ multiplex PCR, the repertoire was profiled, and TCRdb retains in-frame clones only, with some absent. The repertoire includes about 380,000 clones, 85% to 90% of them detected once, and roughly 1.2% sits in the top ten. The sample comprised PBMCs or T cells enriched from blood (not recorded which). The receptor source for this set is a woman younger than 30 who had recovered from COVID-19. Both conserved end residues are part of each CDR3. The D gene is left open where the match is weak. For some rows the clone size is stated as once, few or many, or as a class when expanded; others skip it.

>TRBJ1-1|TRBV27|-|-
TGTGCCAGCAGTTTCGGCAGGGGGAACACTGAAGCTTTCTTT
CASSFGRGNTEAFF
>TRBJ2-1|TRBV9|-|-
TGTGCCAGCAGCGTAGCGGGAATCCGGGCCAATGAGCAGTTCTTC
CASSVAGIRANEQFF
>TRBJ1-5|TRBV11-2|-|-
TGTGCCAGCAGCTTGGGGGCAGATCAGCCCCAGCATTTT
CASSLGADQPQHF
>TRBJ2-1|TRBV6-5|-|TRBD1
TGTGCCAGCAGCTCCGGGACAGGGCGCAATGAGCAGTTCTTC
CASSSGTGRNEQFF
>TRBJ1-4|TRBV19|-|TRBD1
TGTGCCAGTAGTATCGACAGGGCCAATAATGAAAAACTGTTTTTT
CASSIDRANNEKLFF
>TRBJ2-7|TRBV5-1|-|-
TGCGCCAGCCGAGATACCGACAACGAGCAGTACTTC
CASRDTDNEQYF
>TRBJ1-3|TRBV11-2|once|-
TGTGCCAGCAGCCCACTGGGGAGCTCTGGAAACACCATATATTTT
CASSPLGSSGNTIYF
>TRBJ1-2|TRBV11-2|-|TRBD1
TGTGCCAGCAGCGAATGGGGTTTCGACAGGGGTTTGGGCTACACCTTC
CASSEWGFDRGLGYTF
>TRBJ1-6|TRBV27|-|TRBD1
TGTGCCAGCAGTTTACAGGGGGATTATTCACCCCTCCACTTT
CASSLQGDYSPLHF
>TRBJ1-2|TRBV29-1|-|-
TGCAGCGGTACGGGGGCTAACTATGGCTACACCTTC
CSGTGANYGYTF